This T cell receptor beta chain was found in a study of blood T cell repertoires in COVID-19. Study as a whole: The analysed material was cDNA or gDNA that came from T cells, B-cell-depleted T cells, or PBMCs.

The assay was immunoSEQ multiplex PCR, and TCRdb's table has in-frame clones only and misses some. This table has about 280,000 clones, around 84% appearing once. Germline values: CDR1 SEHNR, CDR2 FQNEAQ (reference sequence). Trimming stripped 7 bases from V and 3 bases from J, with 10 bases between. The CDR3 extends over 14 amino acids. The table lists this clone with a few counts. Before they entered the study, exposed participants had met a COVID-19 case within 2 weeks. This clonotype originated in a man aged 35 to 55 who had been exposed to COVID-19. The chain recombines TRBV7-9 with TRBJ1-6, with no clear D. Input material: PBMCs or T cells enriched from blood (not recorded which). Here the CDR3 DNA reads TGTGCCAGCACCCCGGGTAGCTATAATTCACCCCTCCACTTT. This translates into CASTPGSYNSPLHF.